Sequencing of this T cell receptor (beta chain) was carried out in a study of Tregs in tolerant kidney transplant recipients. Broader study findings: The small number of patients limits these findings pending further validation.

This clone showed up just once. Its antigen is undetermined. Recipients received nonmyeloablative bone marrow transplants from related graft donors, with transient mixed chimerism. Per germline, CDR1 LNHDA and CDR2 SQIVND (reference sequence). The ends were cut back, 5 bases at V and 1 base at J, with 12 bases in the middle. This CDR3 is built from 15 residues. Sequencing was performed with immunoSEQ multiplex PCR; in TCRdb, only in-frame clones are kept and a portion is missing. The sample gives around 64,000 clones, about 90% of which show up once; 3.5% to 4.5% is in the top ten. The source is a human patient who received a combined kidney and bone marrow transplant. Some T cells could come from the graft donor. Sequenced material: CD4+ T cells from blood (PBMCs), taken 6 months after the transplant. The chain uses TRBV19 and TRBJ2-1; tentative D call: TRBD2 (6 bases). CDR3 sequence: CASSRRESSYNEQFF. CDR3 bases: TGTGCCAGTAGTCGGCGGGAAAGTTCCTACAATGAGCAGTTCTTC.